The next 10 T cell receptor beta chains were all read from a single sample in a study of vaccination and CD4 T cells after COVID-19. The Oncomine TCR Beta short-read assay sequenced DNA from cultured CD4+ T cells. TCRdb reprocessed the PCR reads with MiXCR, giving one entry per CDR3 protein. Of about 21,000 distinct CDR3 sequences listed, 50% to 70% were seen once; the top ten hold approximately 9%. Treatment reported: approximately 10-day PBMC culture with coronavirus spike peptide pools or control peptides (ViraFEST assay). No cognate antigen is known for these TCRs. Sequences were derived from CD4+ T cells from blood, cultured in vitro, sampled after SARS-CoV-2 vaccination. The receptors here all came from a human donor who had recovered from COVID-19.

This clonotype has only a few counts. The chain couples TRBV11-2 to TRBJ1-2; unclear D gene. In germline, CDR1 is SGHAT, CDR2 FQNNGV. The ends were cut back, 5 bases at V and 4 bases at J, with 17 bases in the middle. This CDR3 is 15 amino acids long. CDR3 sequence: CASSASASRLYGYTF. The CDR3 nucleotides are TGTGCCAGCAGCGCTAGCGCGTCCCGTCTCTATGGCTACACCTTC.

The CDR3 coding sequence is TGCGCCAGCAGCCAAGAGGTTGAACGGGAGACCCAGTACTTC. Its protein product is CASSQEVERETQYF. The rearrangement joins TRBV4-3 to TRBJ2-5; D gene unclear. With 0 bases removed from V and 5 bases from J, the gap between germline ends came to 10 bases. The CDR3 spans 14 residues. Germline CDR1 is LGHNA and CDR2 is YSLEER.

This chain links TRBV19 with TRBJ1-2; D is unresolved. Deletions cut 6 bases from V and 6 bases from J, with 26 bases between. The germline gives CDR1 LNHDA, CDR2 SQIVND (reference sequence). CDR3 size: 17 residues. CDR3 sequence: CASSSGVGVRGLDGYTF. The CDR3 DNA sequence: TGTGCCAGTAGCAGTGGGGTTGGTGTACGAGGTTTGGATGGCTACACCTTC.

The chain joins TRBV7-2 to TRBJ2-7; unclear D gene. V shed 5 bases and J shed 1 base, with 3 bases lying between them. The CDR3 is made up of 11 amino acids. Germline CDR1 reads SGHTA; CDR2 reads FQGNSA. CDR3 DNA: TGTGCCAGCAGCGCTTCCTACGAGCAGTACTTC. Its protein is CASSASYEQYF.

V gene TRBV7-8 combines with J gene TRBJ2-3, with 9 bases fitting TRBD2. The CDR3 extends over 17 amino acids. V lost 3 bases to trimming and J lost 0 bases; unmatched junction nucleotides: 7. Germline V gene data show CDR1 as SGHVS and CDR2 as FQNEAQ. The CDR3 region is CASSFLAGSRSTDTQYF. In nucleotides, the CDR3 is TGTGCCAGCAGCTTTCTAGCGGGGAGCCGTAGCACAGATACGCAGTATTTT.

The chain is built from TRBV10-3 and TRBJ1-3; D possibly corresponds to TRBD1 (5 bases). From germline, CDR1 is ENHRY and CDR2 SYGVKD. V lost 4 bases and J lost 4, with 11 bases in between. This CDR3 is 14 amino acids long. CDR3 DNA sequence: TGTGCCATCAGTGGGGGATCAGGGGGAAACACCATATATTTT. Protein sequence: CAISGGSGGNTIYF.

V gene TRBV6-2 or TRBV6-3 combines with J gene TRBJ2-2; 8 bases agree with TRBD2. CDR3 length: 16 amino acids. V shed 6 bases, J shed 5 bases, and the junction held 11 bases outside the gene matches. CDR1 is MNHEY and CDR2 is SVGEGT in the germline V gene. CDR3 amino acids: CASSPRASGFTGELFF. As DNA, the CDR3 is TGTGCCAGCAGCCCCCGGGCTAGCGGGTTTACCGGGGAGCTGTTTTTT.

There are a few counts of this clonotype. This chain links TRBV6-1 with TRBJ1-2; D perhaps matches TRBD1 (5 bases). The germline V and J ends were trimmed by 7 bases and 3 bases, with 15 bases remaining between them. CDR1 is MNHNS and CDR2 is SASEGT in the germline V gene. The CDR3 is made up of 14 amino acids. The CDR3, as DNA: TGTGCCAGCACCTCCTTTGGGGGTGACTATGGCTACACCTTC. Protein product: CASTSFGGDYGYTF.

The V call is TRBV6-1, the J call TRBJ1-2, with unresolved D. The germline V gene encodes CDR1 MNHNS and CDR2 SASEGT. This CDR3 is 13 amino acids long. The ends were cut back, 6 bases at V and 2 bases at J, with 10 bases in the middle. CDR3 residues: CASSLALNYGYTF. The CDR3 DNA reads TGTGCCAGCAGCCTCGCCTTGAACTATGGCTACACCTTC.

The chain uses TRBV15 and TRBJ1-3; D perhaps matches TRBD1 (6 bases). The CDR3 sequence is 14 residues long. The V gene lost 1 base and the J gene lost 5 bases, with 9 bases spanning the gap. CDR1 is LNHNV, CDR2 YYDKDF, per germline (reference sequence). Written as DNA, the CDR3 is TGTGCCACCAGCAGAGCAGGGGCTAGAAACACCATATATTTT. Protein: CATSRAGARNTIYF.